Below are 15 T cell receptor beta chains sequenced from a single sample in a study of T cell changes during pregnancy in multiple sclerosis. Generated by immunoSEQ multiplex PCR, the TCRdb table keeps only in-frame clones and is missing some. The data contain around 63,000 clones, roughly 94% of them singletons. The sequencing here drew on peripheral blood, taken after pregnancy. These receptors were taken from a female donor with multiple sclerosis, enrolled in a pregnancy study.

The chain combines TRBV6-1 with TRBJ2-5; maybe TRBD2 (5 bases). CDR3 length: 13 amino acids. The germline CDR1 and CDR2 sequences are MNHNS and SASEGT. Trimming left V 3 bases short and J 7 bases short, with 12 bases between. Here the CDR3 DNA reads TGTGCCAGCAGTGAGGCGGGCCGGGGGACCCAGTACTTC. Its translation: CASSEAGRGTQYF.

The rearrangement joins TRBV5-4 to TRBJ2-3; the D gene is possibly TRBD2 (7 bases). Germline lookup yields CDR1 SGHNT and CDR2 YYREEE (reference sequence). V was clipped by 4 bases and J by 5 bases, with 17 bases between them. The CDR3 spans 15 residues. The CDR3 is CASSGRGGGGDTQYF. CDR3 DNA: TGTGCCAGCAGCGGGAGGGGCGGGGGCGGAGATACGCAGTATTTT.

The V gene is TRBV5-1, the J gene TRBJ2-7, with TRBD1 matching 9 bases. CDR1 and CDR2 (germline): SGHRS, YFSETQ. The V segment lost 2 bases and the J segment 0 bases; nucleotides outside the gene matches: 3. The CDR3 runs to 15 residues. The CDR3 reads CASSLGDRASYEQYF. The CDR3 nucleotides read TGCGCCAGCAGCTTAGGGGACAGGGCCTCCTACGAGCAGTACTTC.

This clone was seen a single time. V gene TRBV7-2 combines with J gene TRBJ2-3, with 8 bases fitting TRBD2. V lost 5 bases to trimming and J lost 7 bases; unmatched junction nucleotides: 8. In germline, CDR1 is SGHTA, CDR2 FQGNSA. This CDR3 comprises 14 residues. CDR3 sequence reads: CASSTSGRSNTQYF. CDR3 coding DNA: TGTGCCAGCAGCACTAGCGGCAGGTCGAATACGCAGTATTTT. The full variable domain, its missing parts supplied by reference TRBV7-2 and TRBJ2-3, is GAGVSQSPSNKVTEKGKDVELRCDPISGHTALYWYRQSLGQGLEFLIYFQGNSAPDKSGLPSDRFSAERTGGSVSTLTIQRTQQEDSAVYLCASSTSGRSNTQYFGPGTRLTVL.

The chain combines TRBV25-1 with TRBJ1-2; unclear D gene. Trimming shortened V by 4 bases and J by 3 bases, and 9 bases separated the two germline ends. Looked up from germline, CDR1 is MGHDK and CDR2 is SYGVNS. The CDR3 runs to 13 residues. The CDR3 DNA reads as TGTGCCAGCAGTGTACTAACTGACTATGGCTACACCTTC. This encodes CASSVLTDYGYTF.

V is TRBV5-1 and J is TRBJ2-1, with 7 positions matching TRBD1. V lost 4 bases, J lost 0 bases, and 10 bases stayed unmatched. Germline loops: CDR1 SGHRS, CDR2 YFSETQ. The CDR3 covers 17 residues. CDR3 sequence reads: CASSRLEGGGSYNEQFF. The CDR3 DNA is TGCGCCAGCAGCAGATTAGAAGGGGGCGGCTCCTACAATGAGCAGTTCTTC.

The rearrangement links TRBV6-8 to TRBJ1-1; D uncertain. The germline gives CDR1 MNHGY, CDR2 SAAAGT. The CDR3 totals 15 residues. The germline V and J ends were trimmed by 7 bases and 1 base, with 16 bases remaining between them. CDR3 nucleotides: TGTGCCAGCATGATCGCCCTATACAGGAACACTGAAGCTTTCTTT. It specifies CASMIALYRNTEAFF.

The V and J genes are TRBV9 and TRBJ1-1, with D uncertain. Trimming took 3 bases from V and 3 from J, leaving 15 bases between them. CDR3 length equals 15 residues. CDR1 is SGDLS, CDR2 YYNGEE, per germline. CDR3 sequence: CASSASETKDTEAFF. The CDR3 DNA sequence: TGTGCCAGCAGCGCCTCGGAGACTAAAGACACTGAAGCTTTCTTT.

CDR3: CASSKAGGTDTQYF. The CDR3 DNA follows: TGTGCCAGCAGTAAAGCGGGGGGCACAGATACGCAGTATTTT. The chain employs TRBV6-4 and TRBJ2-3; the match to TRBD2 covers 8 bases. CDR1 and CDR2 (germline): MRHNA, SNTAGT. This CDR3 spans 14 amino acids. Losses at the gene ends were 5 bases for V and 1 base for J; bases not matched to a gene: 2.

The chain employs TRBV29-1 and TRBJ2-5, with 9 bases lining up with TRBD2. The DNA end lines up better with TRBJ2-7; the J call may be wrong. The CDR3 loop spans 12 amino acids. Germline V gene sequence: CDR1 SQVTM, CDR2 ANQGSEA. The CDR3 region has the DNA TGCAGCGTTGTGGGACTAGCTTACGAGCAGTACTTC. It encodes CSVVGLAYEQYF.

The chain has TRBV7-9 and TRBJ2-5, with TRBD1 matching 11 bases. V lost 5 bases, J lost 2 bases, and 4 bases stayed unmatched. Germline V gene lookup returns CDR1 SEHNR and CDR2 FQNEAQ (reference sequence). The CDR3 covers 15 residues. The CDR3: CASSGWDRGQETQYF. CDR3 bases: TGTGCCAGCAGCGGCTGGGACAGGGGGCAAGAGACCCAGTACTTC. Full variable domain (missing parts from reference TRBV7-9 and TRBJ2-5): DTGVSQNPRHKITKRGQNVTFRCDPISEHNRLYWYRQTLGQGPEFLTYFQNEAQLEKSRLLSDRFSAERPKGSFSTLEIQRTEQGDSAMYLCASSGWDRGQETQYFGPGTRLLVL.

In this sample, this clone turned up once. The chain is built from TRBV4-3 and TRBJ2-1; 7 bases agree with TRBD2. The CDR3 runs to 15 residues. V lost 1 base to trimming and J lost 3 bases; unmatched junction nucleotides: 3. Germline loops: CDR1 LGHNA, CDR2 YSLEER. The CDR3 spells CASSQGASGYNEQFF. In nucleotides, the CDR3 is TGCGCCAGCAGCCAAGGGGCTAGCGGCTACAATGAGCAGTTCTTC.

The chain employs TRBV11-1 and TRBJ2-7; 7 nucleotides agree with TRBD2. Trimming took 1 base from V and 5 from J; bases not matched to a gene: 11. Germline V gene data show CDR1 as SGHAT and CDR2 as FQDESV (reference sequence). This CDR3 spans 16 amino acids. CDR3 coding DNA: TGTGCCAGCAGCTTAGTTATGGCTAGCGGTATTGACGAGCAGTACTTC. Amino acids: CASSLVMASGIDEQYF.

The chain links TRBV4-1 to TRBJ1-5, with D possibly TRBD1 on 6 matching bases. The CDR3 is made up of 16 amino acids. V lost 2 bases and J lost 0, with 11 bases in between. Germline values: CDR1 MGHRA, CDR2 YSYEKL. The DNA of the CDR3 is TGCGCCAGCAGCCAACGCCCAGGGGATAGCAATCAGCCCCAGCATTTT. It translates to CASSQRPGDSNQPQHF.

The chain combines TRBV5-4 with TRBJ1-3; TRBD1 aligns across 7 bases. The length of the CDR3 is 15 residues. CDR1 is SGHNT and CDR2 is YYREEE in the germline V gene (reference sequence). The trim removed 4 bases at V and 0 bases at J, leaving 4 bases unmatched. CDR3 sequence (DNA): TGTGCCAGCAGCCCGAGGACAGGCTCTGGAAACACCATATATTTT. Translation gives CASSPRTGSGNTIYF.